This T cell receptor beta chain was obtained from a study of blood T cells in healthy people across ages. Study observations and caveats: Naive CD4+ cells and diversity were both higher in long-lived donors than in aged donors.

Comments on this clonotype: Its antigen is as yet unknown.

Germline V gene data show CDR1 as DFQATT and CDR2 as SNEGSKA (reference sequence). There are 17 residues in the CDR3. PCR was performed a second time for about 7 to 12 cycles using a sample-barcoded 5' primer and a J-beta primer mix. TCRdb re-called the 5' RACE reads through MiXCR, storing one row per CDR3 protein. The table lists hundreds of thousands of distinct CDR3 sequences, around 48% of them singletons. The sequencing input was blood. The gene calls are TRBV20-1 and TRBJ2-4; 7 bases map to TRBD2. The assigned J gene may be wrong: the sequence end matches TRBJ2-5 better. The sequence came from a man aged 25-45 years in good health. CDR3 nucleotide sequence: TGCAGTGCTAGAGATCTCCGGAGCGGGATTACGGGAGAGACCCAGTACTTC. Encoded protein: CSARDLRSGITGETQYF.